The 7 T cell receptor beta chains below come from one sample, sequenced in a study of T cell responses to AZD1222 COVID-19 vaccine. Here immunoSEQ multiplex PCR was the method, and the copy in TCRdb shows in-frame clones only, minus some. Seen here are 75,000 to 95,000 clones, 90% observed once, and the top ten hold approximately 4.5%. This specimen was peripheral blood, taken on day 0 of AZD1222 vaccination. The receptors stem from an adult in good health.

Regarding this clone: The junction and the germline gene differ at one end; a read error may be behind it. This chain uses TRBV28 with TRBJ1-2; no clear D. This CDR3 spans 14 amino acids. Germline loops: CDR1 MDHEN, CDR2 SYDVKM. CDR3 nucleotides: TGTGCCAGCAATTTAGCGGGATTGGGCTATGGCTACACCTTC. This codes for CASNLAGLGYGYTF.

The chain joins TRBV30 to TRBJ2-2; the match to TRBD2 covers 12 bases. The CDR3 extends over 16 amino acids. Per the germline V gene, CDR1 is GTSNPN and CDR2 is SVGIG (reference sequence). V shed 2 bases, J shed 5 bases, and the junction held 6 bases outside the gene matches. The CDR3 here is CAWSFRLAGDTGELFF. CDR3 DNA: TGTGCCTGGAGTTTCCGACTAGCGGGAGATACCGGGGAGCTGTTTTTT.

The genes are TRBV10-1 and TRBJ2-7, with 9 bases fitting TRBD1. Germline CDR1 reads WNHNN; CDR2 reads SYGVQD (reference sequence). Trimming at V came to 3 bases and at J to 3 bases, leaving 3 bases not matched to a gene. This CDR3 comprises 14 residues. Written as DNA, the CDR3 is TGCGCCAGCAGTGACCGGGACAGGGACTACGAGCAGTACTTC. Amino acid sequence: CASSDRDRDYEQYF.

The V and J genes are TRBV7-2 and TRBJ1-5, with D hard to call. The ends were cut back, 3 bases at V and 1 base at J, with 7 bases in the middle. Germline V gene sequence: CDR1 SGHTA, CDR2 FQGNSA. CDR3 length equals 14 residues. The CDR3 reads CASSFQRSNQPQHF. For the CDR3, the DNA is TGTGCCAGCAGCTTTCAGAGAAGCAATCAGCCCCAGCATTTT.

This clone was found a few times. The rearrangement uses TRBV11-3 and TRBJ2-1; 8 nucleotides agree with TRBD2. The J segment lost 7 bases and the V segment lost 4 bases, leaving 9 bases of the junction unmatched. The CDR3 contains 15 residues. The germline gives CDR1 SGHNT, CDR2 YENEEA. Here the CDR3 DNA reads TGTGCCAGCAGCTCTCGGGGGGGTTTATCGAATGAGCAGTTCTTC. This translates into CASSSRGGLSNEQFF.

The chain links TRBV10-1 to TRBJ1-5; D gene ambiguous. V lost 6 bases, J lost 1 base, and 7 bases lay in between. Germline-derived CDR1 and CDR2 are WNHNN and SYGVQD (reference sequence). The CDR3 consists of 13 residues. The CDR3 sequence is CASRVDSNQPQHF. CDR3 DNA sequence: TGCGCCAGCAGGGTTGACAGCAATCAGCCCCAGCATTTT.

The chain is built from TRBV5-1 and TRBJ2-3; 10 bases line up with TRBD2. The CDR3 has 17 amino acids. Germline V gene data show CDR1 as SGHRS and CDR2 as YFSETQ. V lost 0 bases, J lost 4 bases, and 8 bases stayed unmatched. For the CDR3, the DNA is TGCGCCAGCAGCTTGGAGGTGGCTAGCGGGAGCTCAGATACGCAGTATTTT. Translated, it gives CASSLEVASGSSDTQYF.